The 17 T cell receptor beta chains given below trace back to one sample, sequenced in a study of T cells after yellow fever vaccination. In TCRdb, the 5' RACE reads were re-called with MiXCR into one record per CDR3 protein. The table records 300,000 to 450,000 distinct CDR3 sequences, roughly 8.4% of them present only once. The sequencing used PBMCs, collected 45 days after the first yellow fever vaccination. The receptors come from a man younger than 35 who received the YFV17D yellow fever vaccine.

The chain carries TRBV4-1 and TRBJ2-7; no definite D call. The CDR3 loop spans 14 amino acids. Germline V gene lookup returns CDR1 MGHRA and CDR2 YSYEKL. V lost 0 bases to trimming and J lost 3 bases, with 9 bases between them. The CDR3 is CASSQDRISYEQYF. The CDR3 DNA follows: TGCGCCAGCAGCCAAGACCGTATAAGCTACGAGCAGTACTTC.

The V call is TRBV5-6, the J call TRBJ2-1; D is unclear. The CDR3 is 14 residues long. Germline CDR1 reads SGHDT; CDR2 reads YYEEEE. Trimming removed 4 bases at V and 2 bases at J, with 10 bases between. CDR3 residues: CASSPPSAYNEQFF. The DNA for the CDR3 is TGTGCCAGCAGCCCCCCGTCGGCCTACAATGAGCAGTTCTTC.

The chain employs TRBV18 and TRBJ2-5, with D tentatively TRBD1 or TRBD2 (5 bases each). Trimming removed 3 bases at V and 5 bases at J, with 10 bases between. This CDR3 spans 13 amino acids. Germline V lookup: CDR1 KGHSH, CDR2 LQKENI. The CDR3 is CASSPGTVETQYF. The CDR3 bases are TGTGCCAGCTCACCCGGGACCGTTGAGACCCAGTACTTC.

This clonotype was seen a few times. J is TRBJ2-3 and V is TRBV7-2, with a weak D call TRBD1 (5 bases). The CDR3 length is 13 residues. Germline values: CDR1 SGHTA, CDR2 FQGNSA. Between the trimmed V and J ends, which lost 5 bases and 4 bases, there was a span of 10 bases. DNA of the CDR3: TGTGCCAGCAGCGTAGGGGTGCCAGATACGCAGTATTTT. This codes for CASSVGVPDTQYF.

This clonotype occurred many times. V is TRBV11-2 and J is TRBJ2-6, with 9 bases fitting TRBD1. Germline V gene sequence: CDR1 SGHAT, CDR2 FQNNGV. The CDR3 spans 19 residues. V lost 5 bases to trimming and J lost 1 base; unmatched junction nucleotides: 12. CDR3 DNA sequence: TGTGCCAGCAGCCGCTACAGGACAGGGGCCCCTTCTGGGGCCAACGTCCTGACTTTC. Its translation is CASSRYRTGAPSGANVLTF.

In this sample, this clonotype turned up many times. The gene calls are TRBV5-1 and TRBJ2-3, with D tentatively TRBD1 or TRBD2 (5 bases each). The CDR3 extends over 15 amino acids. V was clipped by 5 bases and J by 0 bases, with 13 bases between them. Per germline, CDR1 SGHRS and CDR2 YFSETQ. The CDR3 DNA sequence: TGCGCCAGCAGTGTGGGGACGACTAGCACAGATACGCAGTATTTT. Its protein is CASSVGTTSTDTQYF.

This clonotype turned up a few times. This rearrangement joins TRBV7-3 to TRBJ2-5; D is possibly TRBD2 (7 bases). This CDR3 has 15 residues. Trimming shortened V by 5 bases and J by 1 base, and 14 bases separated the two germline ends. Germline CDR1 SGHTA, CDR2 FQGTGA. DNA for the CDR3: TGTGCCAGCAGCGCCGAGGGAGGGGGCCAAGAGACCCAGTACTTC. Amino acid sequence: CASSAEGGGQETQYF. Combining the CDR3 with reference TRBV7-3 and TRBJ2-5 gives the whole variable domain GAGVSQTPSNKVTEKGKYVELRCDPISGHTALYWYRQSLGQGPEFLIYFQGTGAADDSGLPNDRFFAVRPEGSVSTLKIQRTERGDSAVYLCASSAEGGGQETQYFGPGTRLLVL.

This clonotype was observed a handful of times. The V and J genes are TRBV20-1 and TRBJ1-2, with unresolved D. In germline, CDR1 is DFQATT, CDR2 SNEGSKA (reference sequence). The CDR3 contains 11 residues. V gave up 5 bases and J gave up 6 bases, with 10 bases separating them. In nucleotides, the CDR3 is TGCAGTGCTGGGGTTTTGGATGGCTACACCTTC. Translating gives CSAGVLDGYTF.

Only a few counts were recorded for this clonotype. The chain combines TRBV9 with TRBJ2-1; 7 bases line up with TRBD2. Germline V gives CDR1 SGDLS, CDR2 YYNGEE. V was clipped by 3 bases and J by 10 bases; unmatched bases: 22. This CDR3 has 18 residues. CDR3 sequence (DNA): TGTGCCAGCAGCGGGGGGGGGACGACAGCTCCCCTTGATGAGGAGCAGTTCTTC. Residues: CASSGGGTTAPLDEEQFF.

This clonotype has a handful of counts. The gene calls are TRBV20-1 and TRBJ2-1, with 9 bases aligning to TRBD2. V was clipped by 7 bases and J by 9 bases; unmatched bases: 10. From germline, CDR1 is DFQATT and CDR2 SNEGSKA (reference sequence). The CDR3 loop spans 13 amino acids. In nucleotides, the CDR3 is TGCAGTGGAACGGGGCGGGGGGGATTTGAGCAGTTCTTC. The encoded protein is CSGTGRGGFEQFF.

The chain carries TRBV18 and TRBJ1-5; 7 nucleotides line up with TRBD1. This CDR3 has 15 amino acids. V lost 1 base and J lost 3; bases outside the gene matches: 3. CDR1 is KGHSH and CDR2 is LQKENI in the germline V gene. The chain's CDR3 is CASSPQGQSNQPQHF. DNA of the CDR3: TGTGCCAGCTCACCACAGGGACAGTCCAATCAGCCCCAGCATTTT. The full variable domain, completed using reference TRBV18 and TRBJ1-5, is NAGVMQNPRHLVRRRGQEARLRCSPMKGHSHVYWYRQLPEEGLKFMVYLQKENIIDESGMPKERFSAEFPKEGPSILRIQQVVRGDSAAYFCASSPQGQSNQPQHFGDGTRLSIL.

The chain is built from TRBV25-1 and TRBJ1-3; D remains unclear. The CDR3 runs to 14 residues. The ends were cut back, 3 bases at V and 0 bases at J, with 6 bases in the middle. From germline, CDR1 is MGHDK and CDR2 SYGVNS. The CDR3 DNA reads as TGTGCCAGCAGTGAGCAGCACTCTGGAAACACCATATATTTT. This sequence encodes CASSEQHSGNTIYF.

This clonotype was detected once. The chain has TRBV18 and TRBJ1-5; no clear D gene. Deletions cut 5 bases from V and 4 bases from J, with 9 bases between. The CDR3 is 13 residues long. Germline V lookup: CDR1 KGHSH, CDR2 LQKENI. The CDR3 coding sequence is TGTGCCAGCTCATTCTGGGGTAATCAGCCCCAGCATTTT. Its translation is CASSFWGNQPQHF.

In this sample, this clonotype turned up many times. This rearrangement joins TRBV11-2 to TRBJ2-7; the D is unclear. Germline assignment: CDR1 SGHAT and CDR2 FQNNGV. CDR3 length: 13 amino acids. The ends were cut back, 3 bases at V and 7 bases at J, with 13 bases in the middle. CDR3 sequence (DNA): TGTGCCAGCAGCTTCCAGGCTGGGTGGGAGCAGTACGTC. Translation: CASSFQAGWEQYV.

This clonotype was picked up a small number of times. The V call is TRBV27, the J call TRBJ2-3; possible D gene TRBD2, 7 bases. The V and J ends lost 1 base and 4 bases respectively, with 12 bases between them. The CDR3 contains 15 residues. Germline V CDR1 and CDR2: MNHEY, SMNVEV (reference sequence). The CDR3 region has the DNA TGTGCCAGCAGTTTATGGGGGGGGGCCTCAGATACGCAGTATTTT. Its protein product is CASSLWGGASDTQYF.

The table lists this clonotype with a few counts. The gene calls are TRBV20-1 and TRBJ2-2; TRBD1 is a possible D gene (5 bases). Trimming removed 2 bases at V and 5 bases at J, with 12 bases between. Germline V gene data show CDR1 as DFQATT and CDR2 as SNEGSKA (reference sequence). The CDR3 runs 14 residues. In nucleotides, the CDR3 is TGCAGTGCTAGATCACCAGGGTCTACCGGGGAGCTGTTTTTT. Amino acid sequence: CSARSPGSTGELFF.

This clonotype was picked up many times. The CDR3 loop is CASSLAYRDGYTF. The DNA of the CDR3 is TGTGCCAGCAGCTTAGCCTACAGGGATGGCTACACCTTC. The chain employs TRBV7-8 and TRBJ1-2; possible D gene TRBD1, 6 bases. The germline V gene encodes CDR1 SGHVS and CDR2 FQNEAQ. V shed 0 bases and J shed 6 bases, with 8 bases lying between them. CDR3 length: 13 amino acids.